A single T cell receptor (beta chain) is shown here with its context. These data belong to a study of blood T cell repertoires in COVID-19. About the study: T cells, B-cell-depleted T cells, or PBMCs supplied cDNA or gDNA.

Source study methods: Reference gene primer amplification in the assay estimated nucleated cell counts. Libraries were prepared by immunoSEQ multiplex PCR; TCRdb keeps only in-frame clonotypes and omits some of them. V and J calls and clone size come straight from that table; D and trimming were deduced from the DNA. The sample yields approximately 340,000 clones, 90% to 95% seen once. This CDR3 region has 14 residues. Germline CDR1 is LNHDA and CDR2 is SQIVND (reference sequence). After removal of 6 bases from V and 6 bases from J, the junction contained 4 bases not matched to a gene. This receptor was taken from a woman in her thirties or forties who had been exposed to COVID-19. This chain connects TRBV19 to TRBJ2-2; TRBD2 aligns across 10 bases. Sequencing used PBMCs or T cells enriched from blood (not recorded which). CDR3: CASRSSGGSGELFF. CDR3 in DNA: TGTGCCAGTAGATCTAGCGGGGGTTCCGGGGAGCTGTTTTTT.